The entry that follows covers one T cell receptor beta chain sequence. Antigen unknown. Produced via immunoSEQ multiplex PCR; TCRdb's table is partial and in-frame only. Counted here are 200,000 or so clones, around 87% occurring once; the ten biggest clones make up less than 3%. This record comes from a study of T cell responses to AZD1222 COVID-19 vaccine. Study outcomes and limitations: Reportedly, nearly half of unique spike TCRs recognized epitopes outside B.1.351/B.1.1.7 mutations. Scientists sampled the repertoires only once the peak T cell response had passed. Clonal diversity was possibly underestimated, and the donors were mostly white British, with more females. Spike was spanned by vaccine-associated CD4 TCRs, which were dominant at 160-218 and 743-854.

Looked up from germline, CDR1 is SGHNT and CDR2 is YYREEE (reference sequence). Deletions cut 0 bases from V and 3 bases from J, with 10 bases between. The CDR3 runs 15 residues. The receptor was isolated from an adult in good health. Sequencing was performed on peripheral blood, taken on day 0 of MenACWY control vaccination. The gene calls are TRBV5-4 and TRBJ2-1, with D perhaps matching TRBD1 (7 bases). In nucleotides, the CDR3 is TGTGCCAGCAGCTTGGACAGGGGACTCTACAATGAGCAGTTCTTC. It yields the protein CASSLDRGLYNEQFF.